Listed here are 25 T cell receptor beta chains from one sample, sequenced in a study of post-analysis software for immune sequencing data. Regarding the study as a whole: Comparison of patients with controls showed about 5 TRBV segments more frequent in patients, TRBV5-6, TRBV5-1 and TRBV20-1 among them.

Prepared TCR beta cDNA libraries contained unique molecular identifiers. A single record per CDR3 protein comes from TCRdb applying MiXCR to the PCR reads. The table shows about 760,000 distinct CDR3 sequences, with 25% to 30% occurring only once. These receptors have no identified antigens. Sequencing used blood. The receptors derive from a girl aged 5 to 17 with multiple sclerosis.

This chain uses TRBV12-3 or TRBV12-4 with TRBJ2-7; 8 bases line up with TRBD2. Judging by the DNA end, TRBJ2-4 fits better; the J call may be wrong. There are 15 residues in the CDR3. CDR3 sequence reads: CASSPGLVLGNIQYF. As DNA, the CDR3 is TGTGCCAGCAGTCCGGGACTAGTGCTTGGAAACATTCAGTACTTC.

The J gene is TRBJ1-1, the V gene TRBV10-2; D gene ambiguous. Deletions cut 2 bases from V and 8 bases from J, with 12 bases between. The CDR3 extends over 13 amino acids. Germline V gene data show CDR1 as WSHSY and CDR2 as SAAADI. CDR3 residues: CASSERVVGEAFF. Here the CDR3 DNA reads TGCGCCAGCAGTGAGCGCGTTGTCGGGGAAGCTTTCTTT.

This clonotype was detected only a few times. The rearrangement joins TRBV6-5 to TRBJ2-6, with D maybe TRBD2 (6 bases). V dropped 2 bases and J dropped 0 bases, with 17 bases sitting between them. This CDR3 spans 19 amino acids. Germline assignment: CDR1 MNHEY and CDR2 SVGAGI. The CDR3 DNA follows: TGTGCCAGCAGTTACAGGCCGGAGGGCTGGGGCTCTGGGGCCAACGTCCTGACTTTC. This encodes CASSYRPEGWGSGANVLTF.

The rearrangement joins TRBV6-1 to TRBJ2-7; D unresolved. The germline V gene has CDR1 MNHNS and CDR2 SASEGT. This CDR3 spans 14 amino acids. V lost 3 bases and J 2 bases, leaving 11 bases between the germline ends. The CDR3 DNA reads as TGTGCCAGCAGTGAGAGGCAGCGACCCTACGAGCAGTACTTC. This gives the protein CASSERQRPYEQYF.

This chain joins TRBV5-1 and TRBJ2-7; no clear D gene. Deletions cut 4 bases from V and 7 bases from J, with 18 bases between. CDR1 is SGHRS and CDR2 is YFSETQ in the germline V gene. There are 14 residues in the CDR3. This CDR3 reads CASSMTLTYNEQYF. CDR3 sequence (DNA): TGCGCCAGCAGCATGACCCTCACCTACAATGAGCAGTACTTC. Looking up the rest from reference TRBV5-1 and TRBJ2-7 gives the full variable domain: KAGVTQTPRYLIKTRGQQVTLSCSPISGHRSVSWYQQTPGQGLQFLFEYFSETQRNKGNFPGRFSGRQFSNSRSEMNVSTLELGDSALYLCASSMTLTYNEQYFGPGTRLTVT.

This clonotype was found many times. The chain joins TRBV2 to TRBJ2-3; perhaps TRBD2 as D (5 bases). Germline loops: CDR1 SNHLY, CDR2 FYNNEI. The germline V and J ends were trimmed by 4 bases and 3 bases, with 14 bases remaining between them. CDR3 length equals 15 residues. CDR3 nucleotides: TGTGCCAGCAGTGGAGGGAGTAGCTGGACAGATACGCAGTATTTT. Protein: CASSGGSSWTDTQYF.

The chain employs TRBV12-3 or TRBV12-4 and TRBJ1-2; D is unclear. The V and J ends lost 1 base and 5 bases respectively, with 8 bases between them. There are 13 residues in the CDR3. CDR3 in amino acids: CASSLEQAYGYTF. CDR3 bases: TGTGCCAGCAGTTTAGAACAAGCGTATGGCTACACCTTC.

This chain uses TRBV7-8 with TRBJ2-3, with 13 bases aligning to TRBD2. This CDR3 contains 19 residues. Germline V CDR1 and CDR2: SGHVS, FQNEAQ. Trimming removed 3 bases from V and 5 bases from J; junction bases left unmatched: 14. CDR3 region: CASSFPGTSGTGWRDTQYF. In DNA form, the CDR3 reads TGTGCCAGCAGCTTTCCCGGGACTAGCGGGACCGGGTGGAGAGATACGCAGTATTTT.

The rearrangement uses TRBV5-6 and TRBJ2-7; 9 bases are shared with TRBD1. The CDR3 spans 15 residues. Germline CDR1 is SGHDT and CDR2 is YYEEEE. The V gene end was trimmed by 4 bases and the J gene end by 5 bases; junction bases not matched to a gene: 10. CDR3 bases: TGTGCCAGCAGCCAATCCCCGGACAGGGGTAACGAGCAGTACTTC. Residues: CASSQSPDRGNEQYF.

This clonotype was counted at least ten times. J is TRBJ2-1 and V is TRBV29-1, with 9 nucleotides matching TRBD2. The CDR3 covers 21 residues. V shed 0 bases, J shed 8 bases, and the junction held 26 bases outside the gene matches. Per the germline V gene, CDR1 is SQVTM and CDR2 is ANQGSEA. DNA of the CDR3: TGCAGCGTTGAAGACCGAGCCCCCCCTCTTACTAGCGGGCGGTTGACCGATGAGCAGTTCTTC. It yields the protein CSVEDRAPPLTSGRLTDEQFF.

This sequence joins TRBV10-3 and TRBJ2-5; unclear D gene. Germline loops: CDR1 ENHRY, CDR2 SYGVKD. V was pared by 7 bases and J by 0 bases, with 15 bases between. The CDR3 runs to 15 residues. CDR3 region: CAINEHLRDQETQYF. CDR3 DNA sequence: TGTGCCATCAATGAACACTTGAGAGACCAAGAGACCCAGTACTTC.

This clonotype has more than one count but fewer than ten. CDR3 amino acids: CASSPRDFNRSYLTDTQYF. The CDR3 DNA reads TGTGCCAGCAGCCCCAGGGACTTCAACCGTAGTTACCTCACAGATACGCAGTATTTT. The chain carries TRBV28 and TRBJ2-3, with TRBD2 as a possible D gene (6 bases). The CDR3 covers 19 residues. Germline lookup yields CDR1 MDHEN and CDR2 SYDVKM. The V gene lost 6 bases and the J gene lost 2 bases, with 27 bases spanning the gap.

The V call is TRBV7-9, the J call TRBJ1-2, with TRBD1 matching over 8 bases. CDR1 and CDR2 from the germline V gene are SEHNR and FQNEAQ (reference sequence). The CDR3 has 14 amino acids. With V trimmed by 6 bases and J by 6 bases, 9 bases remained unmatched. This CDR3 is CASRGQTGGNGYTF. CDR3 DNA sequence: TGTGCCAGCAGGGGACAAACAGGGGGAAATGGCTACACCTTC.

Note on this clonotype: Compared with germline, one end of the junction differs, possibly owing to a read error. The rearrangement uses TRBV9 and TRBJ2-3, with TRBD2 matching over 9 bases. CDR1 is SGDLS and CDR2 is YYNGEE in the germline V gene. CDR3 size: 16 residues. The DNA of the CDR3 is TGTGCCAGCATCGTAGCGGGAGCGGGATTGGCAGATACGCAGTATTTT. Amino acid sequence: CASIVAGAGLADTQYF. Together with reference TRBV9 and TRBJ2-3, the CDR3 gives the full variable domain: DSGVTQTPKHLITATGQRVTLRCSPRSGDLSVYWYQQSLDQGLQFLIQYYNGEERAKGNILERFSAQQFPDLHSELNLSSLELGDSALYFCASIVAGAGLADTQYFGPGTRLTVL.

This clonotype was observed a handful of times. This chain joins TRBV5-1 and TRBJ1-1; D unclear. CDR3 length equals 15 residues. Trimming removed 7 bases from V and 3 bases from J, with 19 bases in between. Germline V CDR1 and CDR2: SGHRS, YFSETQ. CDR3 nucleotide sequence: TGCGCCAGCCGTGACTTGAAAAACATCGACACTGAAGCTTTCTTT. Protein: CASRDLKNIDTEAFF.

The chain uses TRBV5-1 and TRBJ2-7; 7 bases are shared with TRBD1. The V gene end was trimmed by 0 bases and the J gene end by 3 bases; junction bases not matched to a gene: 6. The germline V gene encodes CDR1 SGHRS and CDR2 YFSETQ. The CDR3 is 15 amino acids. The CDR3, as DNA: TGCGCCAGCAGCTTGGCTAGAGACAGGGTCTACGAGCAGTACTTC. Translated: CASSLARDRVYEQYF.

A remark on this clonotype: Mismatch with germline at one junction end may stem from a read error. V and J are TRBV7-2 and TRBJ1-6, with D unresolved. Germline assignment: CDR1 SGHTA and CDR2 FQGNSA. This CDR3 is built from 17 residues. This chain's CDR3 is CASSFTQRSSYNSLLHF. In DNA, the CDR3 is TGTGCCAGCAGCTTTACACAGAGGAGCTCCTATAATTCACTCCTCCACTTT.

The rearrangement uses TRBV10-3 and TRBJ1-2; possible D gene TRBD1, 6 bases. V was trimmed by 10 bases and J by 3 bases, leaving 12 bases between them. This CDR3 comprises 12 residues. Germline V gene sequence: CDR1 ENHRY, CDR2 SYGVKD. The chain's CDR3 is CATGGRDYGYTF. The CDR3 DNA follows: TGTGCCACCGGGGGCCGGGACTATGGCTACACCTTC.

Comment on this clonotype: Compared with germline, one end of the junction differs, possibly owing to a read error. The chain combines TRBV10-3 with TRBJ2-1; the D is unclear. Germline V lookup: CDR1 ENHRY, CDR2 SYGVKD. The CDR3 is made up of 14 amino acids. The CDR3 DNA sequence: TGTGCCACCAGTGAGAGTCGCGCCTCCAATGAGCAGTTCTTC. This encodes CATSESRASNEQFF.

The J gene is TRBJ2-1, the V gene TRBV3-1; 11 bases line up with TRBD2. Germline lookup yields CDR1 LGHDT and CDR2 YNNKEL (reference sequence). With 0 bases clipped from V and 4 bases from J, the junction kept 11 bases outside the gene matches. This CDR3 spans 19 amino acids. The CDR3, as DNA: TGTGCCAGCAGCCAAGATTTTCTAGCGGGGGGCCTGCCGTACAATGAGCAGTTCTTC. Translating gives CASSQDFLAGGLPYNEQFF.

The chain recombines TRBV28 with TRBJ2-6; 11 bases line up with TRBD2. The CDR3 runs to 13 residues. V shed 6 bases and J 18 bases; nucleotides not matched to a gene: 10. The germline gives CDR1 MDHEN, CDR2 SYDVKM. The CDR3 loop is CASSSTGLADGTF. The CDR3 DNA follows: TGTGCCAGCAGCTCAACGGGACTAGCGGACGGGACTTTC.

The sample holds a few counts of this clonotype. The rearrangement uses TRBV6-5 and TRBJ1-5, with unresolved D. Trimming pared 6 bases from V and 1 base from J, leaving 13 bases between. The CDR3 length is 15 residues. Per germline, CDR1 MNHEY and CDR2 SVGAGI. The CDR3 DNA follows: TGTGCCAGCAGACCCCCGGGGAGCAGCAATCAGCCCCAGCATTTT. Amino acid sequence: CASRPPGSSNQPQHF.

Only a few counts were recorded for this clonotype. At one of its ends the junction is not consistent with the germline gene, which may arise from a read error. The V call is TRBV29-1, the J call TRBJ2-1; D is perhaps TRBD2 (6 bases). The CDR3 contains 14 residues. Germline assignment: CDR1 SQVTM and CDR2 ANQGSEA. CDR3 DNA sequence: TGCAGCGTTTCTCCCCAGCGGGCCTACAATGAGCGGTTCTTC. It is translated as CSVSPQRAYNERFF.

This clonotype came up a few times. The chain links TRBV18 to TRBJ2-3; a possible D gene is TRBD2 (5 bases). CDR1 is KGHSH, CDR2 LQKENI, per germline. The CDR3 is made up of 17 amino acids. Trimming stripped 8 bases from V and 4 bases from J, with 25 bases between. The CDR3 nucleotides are TGTGCCAGCCACACGATCGGGGTCATAGGGAGCCCAGATACGCAGTATTTT. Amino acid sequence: CASHTIGVIGSPDTQYF. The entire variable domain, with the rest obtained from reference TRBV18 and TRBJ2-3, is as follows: NAGVMQNPRHLVRRRGQEARLRCSPMKGHSHVYWYRQLPEEGLKFMVYLQKENIIDESGMPKERFSAEFPKEGPSILRIQQVVRGDSAAYFCASHTIGVIGSPDTQYFGPGTRLTVL.

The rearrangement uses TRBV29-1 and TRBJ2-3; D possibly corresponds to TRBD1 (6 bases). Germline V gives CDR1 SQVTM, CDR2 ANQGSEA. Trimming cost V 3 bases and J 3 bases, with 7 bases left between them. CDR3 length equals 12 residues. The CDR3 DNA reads TGCAGCGTTGATCAGGGGACAGATACGCAGTATTTT. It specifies CSVDQGTDTQYF.